This T cell receptor beta chain was profiled in a study of T cell repertoires in cytomegalovirus infection. As for the study in general: Matching HLA type and CMV infection were both indicated by public TCR beta signatures.

TCRdb recomputed calls from the reads with MiXCR, one row per CDR3 protein. The table lists around 100,000 distinct CDR3 sequences, 20% to 30% of them singletons. General study points: It was HLA-C-restricted CMV-specific TCR beta clonotypes that dominated the response ex vivo.

In regard to this clonotype: Its target is not known.

The CDR3 contains 16 residues. Germline values: CDR1 KGHSH, CDR2 LQKENI. The ends were cut back, 3 bases at V and 5 bases at J, with 17 bases in the middle. The rearrangement joins TRBV18 to TRBJ2-1, with D possibly matching TRBD2 (6 bases). Sample: CD8+ T cells from PBMCs. The receptor comes from a human donor in good health (CMV status not recorded). Some clones in this sample may be carry-over from other donors' samples. This CDR3 reads CASSPLAAILHNEQFF. Here the CDR3 DNA reads TGTGCCAGCTCACCCTTAGCGGCAATCCTCCACAATGAGCAGTTCTTC.